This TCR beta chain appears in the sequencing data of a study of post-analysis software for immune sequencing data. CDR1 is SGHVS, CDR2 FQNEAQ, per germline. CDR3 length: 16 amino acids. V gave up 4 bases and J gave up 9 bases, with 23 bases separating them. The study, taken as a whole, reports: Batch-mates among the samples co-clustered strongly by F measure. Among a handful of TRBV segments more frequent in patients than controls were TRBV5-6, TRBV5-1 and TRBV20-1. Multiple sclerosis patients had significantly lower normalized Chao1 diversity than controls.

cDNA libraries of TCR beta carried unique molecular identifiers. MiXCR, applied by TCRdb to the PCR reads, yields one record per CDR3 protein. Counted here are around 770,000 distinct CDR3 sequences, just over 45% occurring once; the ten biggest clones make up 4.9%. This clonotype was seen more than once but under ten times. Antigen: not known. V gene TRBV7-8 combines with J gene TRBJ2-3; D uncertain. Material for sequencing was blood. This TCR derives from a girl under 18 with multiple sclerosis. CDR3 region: CASSSGRQGSLGTQYF. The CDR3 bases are TGTGCCAGCAGCTCAGGACGACAAGGGTCGCTAGGCACGCAGTATTTT.